The subject of this entry is one T cell receptor (beta chain). Its antigen remains unidentified. Germline-derived CDR1 and CDR2 are SGHRS and YFSETQ. Trimming removed 3 bases from V and 6 bases from J; junction bases left unmatched: 3. There are 14 residues in the CDR3. Primers for the PCR totalled 60 Vbeta and 13 Jbeta. Sequencing used immunoSEQ multiplex PCR; TCRdb keeps in-frame clones, though not all of them. Here the sample spans 100,000 to 150,000 clones, 82% being singletons. The sample is drawn from a study of cytomegalovirus exposure and HLA in healthy donors. Study results and limitations: Most of the TCR beta V segments (in an earlier analysis) were productive either about 87% or about 30% of the time. There were reportedly fewer N-insertions in an Asian-associated ancestry cluster than the approximately 670-donor mean, in a later analysis.

The sample comprised PBMCs. This clonotype originated in a boy aged 5-17 years in good health and CMV-seronegative. This chain joins TRBV5-1 and TRBJ2-1, with 10 bases identical to TRBD2. This CDR3 is CASSSTSGSNEQFF. The CDR3 region has the DNA TGCGCCAGCAGCTCGACTAGCGGGTCCAATGAGCAGTTCTTC. Together with reference TRBV5-1 and TRBJ2-1, the CDR3 gives the full variable domain: KAGVTQTPRYLIKTRGQQVTLSCSPISGHRSVSWYQQTPGQGLQFLFEYFSETQRNKGNFPGRFSGRQFSNSRSEMNVSTLELGDSALYLCASSSTSGSNEQFFGPGTRLTVL.